This T cell receptor beta chain is drawn from a study of cytomegalovirus exposure and HLA in healthy donors. Background on the study: Early released data comprised about 90 million unique TCRs from HLA-typed donors.

This clone has a single count. Its specificity is unknown. Losses at the gene ends were 7 bases for V and 5 bases for J; bases not matched to a gene: 4. The CDR3 extends over 11 amino acids. Germline-derived CDR1 and CDR2 are SQVTM and ANQGSEA. PCR used 60 Vbeta primers and 13 Jbeta primers. Per the original data handling: The count from a later analysis was roughly 80 million unique TCR beta chains, some 12 million of them shared. Generated by immunoSEQ multiplex PCR, the TCRdb table keeps only in-frame clones and is missing some. That table supplies the V and J calls and clone size; D and trimming were determined from the DNA. The table lists some 77,000 clones, 80% of them singletons. Study-wide results and limits: Indistinguishable V segments such as TRBV6-2 and TRBV6-3 were excluded. Later analysis revealed greater clonal expansion in HLA-associated TCR beta chains than in equally common others.

Sequenced sample: PBMCs. The V gene is TRBV29-1, the J gene TRBJ2-5; 7 bases map to TRBD2. This clonotype originated in a man aged 50 to 59 in good health and CMV-seropositive. The CDR3 DNA follows: TGCAGCGCTCAGGGAGGGGAGACCCAGTACTTC. Its protein is CSAQGGETQYF.